These 8 T cell receptor beta chains share one sample of origin, sequenced in a study of blood T cell repertoires in COVID-19. The protocol was immunoSEQ multiplex PCR, while the TCRdb copy is restricted to in-frame clones and leaves out a portion. The sample carries some 120,000 clones, roughly 89% recorded once. Sequencing used peripheral blood. The receptors stem from a human donor with acute or convalescent COVID-19. The donor label of this sample is uncertain.

The V and J genes are TRBV30 and TRBJ1-1; D gene ambiguous. The CDR3 has 14 residues. CDR1 is GTSNPN, CDR2 SVGIG, per germline (reference sequence). V shed 4 bases and J shed 0 bases, with 12 bases lying between them. The CDR3 loop is CAWTWGGMNTEAFF. CDR3 DNA: TGTGCCTGGACGTGGGGAGGAATGAACACTGAAGCTTTCTTT.

The chain has TRBV29-1 and TRBJ1-1, with D perhaps TRBD1 (5 bases). The CDR3 has 15 residues. V was shortened by 4 bases and J by 1 base, with 16 bases between the two germline ends. Germline V CDR1 and CDR2: SQVTM, ANQGSEA. The CDR3 DNA follows: TGCAGCGTTGTTGGGCGCGGGACGTCGAACACTGAAGCTTTCTTT. Its protein product is CSVVGRGTSNTEAFF.

This rearrangement joins TRBV4-3 to TRBJ2-2, with D hard to call. CDR1 is LGHNA and CDR2 is YSLEER in the germline V gene. V was shortened by 3 bases and J by 0 bases, with 17 bases between the two germline ends. This CDR3 comprises 18 residues. The CDR3, as DNA: TGCGCCAGCAGCCACGGTCACTACGTCGTAGCGAACACCGGGGAGCTGTTTTTT. Translated, it gives CASSHGHYVVANTGELFF.

The CDR3 loop reads CASSPRENRASWAFF. The DNA of the CDR3 is TGTGCCAGCTCACCCCGGGAAAATAGAGCTTCCTGGGCTTTCTTT. This rearrangement joins TRBV18 to TRBJ1-1; D gene ambiguous. Germline V lookup: CDR1 KGHSH, CDR2 LQKENI. The CDR3 contains 15 residues. The V end was cut by 3 bases, the J end by 11 bases, with 22 bases between.

The chain has TRBV5-1 and TRBJ2-1; the D gene is possibly TRBD1 (5 bases). V gave up 5 bases and J gave up 13 bases, with 16 bases separating them. This CDR3 is built from 12 residues. The germline V gene encodes CDR1 SGHRS and CDR2 YFSETQ. CDR3 amino acids: CASSIQALPQFF. The CDR3 DNA reads as TGCGCCAGCAGTATACAGGCGTTACCTCAGTTCTTC.

The gene calls are TRBV5-1 and TRBJ2-7; D is unclear. The CDR3 runs to 13 residues. Germline V lookup: CDR1 SGHRS, CDR2 YFSETQ. V lost 4 bases, J lost 6 bases, and 14 bases lay in between. This CDR3 is CASSPLGRLEQYF. The CDR3 DNA follows: TGCGCCAGCAGCCCCCTAGGTCGCCTCGAGCAGTACTTC. Full variable domain (outside the CDR3, taken from reference TRBV5-1 and TRBJ2-7): KAGVTQTPRYLIKTRGQQVTLSCSPISGHRSVSWYQQTPGQGLQFLFEYFSETQRNKGNFPGRFSGRQFSNSRSEMNVSTLELGDSALYLCASSPLGRLEQYFGPGTRLTVT.

The V call is TRBV7-8, the J call TRBJ2-2; the match to TRBD1 covers 11 bases. Germline lookup yields CDR1 SGHVS and CDR2 FQNEAQ. V shed 3 bases, J shed 2 bases, and the junction held 2 bases outside the gene matches. The CDR3 covers 16 residues. This CDR3 is CASSFGQGANTGELFF. CDR3 in DNA: TGTGCCAGCAGCTTTGGACAGGGGGCCAACACCGGGGAGCTGTTTTTT.

The rearrangement links TRBV11-3 to TRBJ1-5; D unresolved. The CDR3 spans 11 residues. Per germline, CDR1 SGHNT and CDR2 YENEEA. CDR3 DNA: TGTGGAGGGAGGGTCAATCAGCCCCAGCATTTT. Protein product: CGGRVNQPQHF.